Listed below are T cell receptor beta chains from one sample, sequenced in a study of identical twins. TCRdb itself ran the 5' RACE reads through MiXCR, one entry per CDR3 protein. Counted here are more than 200,000 distinct CDR3 sequences, roughly 13% occurring once; the ten biggest clones make up about 9%. What was sequenced was memory (CD45RO+) T cells sorted from blood. These receptors were taken from a woman between 18 and 30 years old in good health. Both conserved end residues are part of each CDR3. A D gene is named only where the DNA matches it firmly. Clone size is stated in some rows and not others, as once, few, many or a class when expanded.

D	size	J	V	DNA	CDR3
-	few	TRBJ2-6	TRBV10-3	TGTGCCATCAGCCCATCAGGGGCTGGGGCCAACGTCCTGACTTTC	CAISPSGAGANVLTF
-	-	TRBJ1-1	TRBV6-6	TGTGCCAGCAGTGACCCGAACACTGAAGCTTTCTTT	CASSDPNTEAFF
-	many	TRBJ2-7	TRBV5-1	TGCGCCAGCAGCTTGCCGGGGGACGAGCAGTACTTC	CASSLPGDEQYF
-	-	TRBJ1-2	TRBV19	TGTGCCAGTAGGGCGGGTGGCCCAAACTATGGCTACACCTTC	CASRAGGPNYGYTF
-	few	TRBJ1-2	TRBV7-6	TGTGCCAGCAGCCCACAGGGTAGTAGCTACACCTTC	CASSPQGSSYTF
TRBD2	-	TRBJ2-3	TRBV10-3	TGTGCCATCAGTGAGTCGGGAGGGACGCCTACAGATACGCAGTATTTT	CAISESGGTPTDTQYF
-	many	TRBJ1-2	TRBV12-3/TRBV12-4	TGTGCCAGCAGTTTAGAGGGAACCTATGGCTACACCTTC	CASSLEGTYGYTF
-	-	TRBJ1-1	TRBV29-1	TGCAGCGTTGGGGGACCAAACACTGAAGCTTTCTTT	CSVGGPNTEAFF
-	-	TRBJ1-1	TRBV30	TGTGCCTGGAGTACAGGGTATACTGAAGCTTTCTTT	CAWSTGYTEAFF
-	-	TRBJ2-1	TRBV6-5	TGTGCCAGCAGTTACCCCAGGAGTGGAGGTGATATAGATGAGCAGTTCTTC	CASSYPRSGGDIDEQFF
-	-	TRBJ1-3	TRBV10-3	TGTGCCACCCGCGAGGGCTCTGGAAACACCATATATTTT	CATREGSGNTIYF
-	-	TRBJ2-1	TRBV18	TGTGCCAGTTCACCGGTATATACGCAGAATGAGCAGTTCTTC	CASSPVYTQNEQFF
-	-	TRBJ2-7	TRBV5-1	TGCGCCAGCAGCTTGTCACCGATCGTGGGAGAGCAGTACTTC	CASSLSPIVGEQYF
-	few	TRBJ2-1	TRBV21-1	TGTGCCAGCAGCAAATCCGGACACTACTACAATGAGCAGTTCTTC	CASSKSGHYYNEQFF
-	few	TRBJ2-2	TRBV7-3	TGTGCCAGCAGCTTAGGGGTTTTGGACACCGGGGAGCTGTTTTTT	CASSLGVLDTGELFF
-	-	TRBJ2-3	TRBV27	TGTGCCAGCAGTCCCCTTAGCATCGGTACGCAGTATTTT	CASSPLSIGTQYF
-	-	TRBJ2-4	TRBV3-1	TGTGCCAGCAGCCAGGGATCAAACATTCAGTACTTC	CASSQGSNIQYF
-	few	TRBJ1-5	TRBV3-1	TGTGCCAGCAGCCAAGAGGGAGTTTATCAGCCCCAGCATTTT	CASSQEGVYQPQHF
TRBD1	few	TRBJ1-2	TRBV29-1	TGCAGCGGGGAGGGACAGGGGAATGGCTACACCTTC	CSGEGQGNGYTF
TRBD1	-	TRBJ2-3	TRBV29-1	TGCAGCGCCGTGAGGGGGCTGGATACGCAGTATTTT	CSAVRGLDTQYF
-	many	TRBJ2-3	TRBV6-5	TGTGCCAGCAGCCCGGGGGCTGACCCCATACTGGCGCAGTATTTT	CASSPGADPILAQYF
-	once	TRBJ1-3	TRBV7-9	TGTGCCAGCAGCTCGAAACAGACAGGTCTGGGAAACACCATATATTTT	CASSSKQTGLGNTIYF
-	-	TRBJ2-2	TRBV6-1	TGTGCCAGCAATGAGGTTGGGTCCGGGGAGCTGTTTTTT	CASNEVGSGELFF
-	few	TRBJ1-1	TRBV5-1	TGCGCCAGCAGCTTGGCCACGGACACTGAAGCTTTCTTT	CASSLATDTEAFF
-	-	TRBJ2-2	TRBV9	TGTGCCAGCAGCGTAGATGGGGCGCGCACCGGGGAGCTGTTTTTT	CASSVDGARTGELFF
-	-	TRBJ1-2	TRBV5-1	TGCGCCAGCAGCTCAGACCTCTATGGCTACACCTTC	CASSSDLYGYTF
TRBD1	-	TRBJ1-2	TRBV11-3	TGTGCCAGCAGCTTAGCCGCAACGGTAACAGGGGGCTATGGCTACACCTTC	CASSLAATVTGGYGYTF
-	-	TRBJ2-7	TRBV6-2/TRBV6-3	TGTGCCAGCAGTTACGTCCCCTACGAGCAGTACTTC	CASSYVPYEQYF
-	few	TRBJ2-1	TRBV10-1	TGCGCCAGCAGTGAGTCAGGGACCGTTCACAATGAGCAGTTCTTC	CASSESGTVHNEQFF
-	few	TRBJ1-3	TRBV6-2/TRBV6-3	TGTGCCAGCAGTTACGGCAGGGGACCTGGAAACACCATATATTTT	CASSYGRGPGNTIYF
-	few	TRBJ1-2	TRBV19	TGTGCCAGTAGTACGCAGGTCGTGAGCTATGGCTACACCTTC	CASSTQVVSYGYTF
-	-	TRBJ1-2	TRBV9	TGTGCCAGCAGCGTAGCTCCCCAGCCCGGAGACTATGGCTACACCTTC	CASSVAPQPGDYGYTF
TRBD1	-	TRBJ1-1	TRBV2	TGTGCCAGCAGTATACAGGGGGGCATGGCTTTCTTT	CASSIQGGMAFF
TRBD2	-	TRBJ2-1	TRBV15	TGTGCCACCAGCCGCGGGACTACCGATTCCAATGAGCAGTTCTTC	CATSRGTTDSNEQFF
-	few	TRBJ2-6	TRBV18	TGTGCCAGCTCACCGATCTCCAGGGGCTATTCTGGGGCCAACGTCCTGACTTTC	CASSPISRGYSGANVLTF
-	-	TRBJ2-1	TRBV6-2/TRBV6-3	TGTGCCAGCATCTCCGGGACCTTATACAATGAGCAGTTCTTC	CASISGTLYNEQFF
TRBD2	-	TRBJ2-3	TRBV2	TGTGCCCAAGAGGACCTAGCGGGAAAAAGGGATACGCAGTATTTT	CAQEDLAGKRDTQYF
-	few	TRBJ2-7	TRBV2	TGTGCCAGCAGGGACTTATTACAGGGAAAGCAGTACTTC	CASRDLLQGKQYF
-	-	TRBJ2-5	TRBV7-9	TGTGCCAGCAGCTTTGCCCAAGAGACCCAGTACTTC	CASSFAQETQYF
-	few	TRBJ1-5	TRBV7-6	TGTGCCAGCAGGCCTAGGACAGTTAGCAATCAGCCCCAGCATTTT	CASRPRTVSNQPQHF
TRBD1	few	TRBJ1-2	TRBV5-1	TGCGCCAGCAGCTATACAGGGGGCGGAGAAGGTGGCTACACCTTC	CASSYTGGGEGGYTF
-	many	TRBJ2-5	TRBV12-3/TRBV12-4	TGTGCCAGCAGGCAGGAGGAGGGGCGGGAGACCCAGTACTTC	CASRQEEGRETQYF
-	few	TRBJ1-1	TRBV7-8	TGTGCCAGCAGCGTGGACACATGGGACACTGAAGCTTTCTTT	CASSVDTWDTEAFF
TRBD2	few	TRBJ2-3	TRBV5-1	TGCGCCAGCAGCTACACCGGGACTAGCGGTACAGATACGCAGTATTTT	CASSYTGTSGTDTQYF
-	-	TRBJ2-5	TRBV20-1	TGCAGTGCTAGACAGGGGGAGACCCAGTACTTC	CSARQGETQYF
TRBD1	-	TRBJ2-4	TRBV9	TGTGCCAGCAGCGTAGGGCCCGGGACAGGGGGCTGGGGAAACATTCAGTACTTC	CASSVGPGTGGWGNIQYF
TRBD2	few	TRBJ2-1	TRBV7-2	TGTGCCAGCAGCAAGCGGGGGTCATACAATGAGCAGTTCTTC	CASSKRGSYNEQFF
TRBD2	-	TRBJ2-5	TRBV5-1	TGCGCCAGCAGCTCCCTCAGCGGGGGGCTACAAGAGACCCAGTACTTC	CASSSLSGGLQETQYF
TRBD2	many	TRBJ2-6	TRBV4-3	TGCGCCAGCAGCCAAGCGCCTAGCGGGAGATCTGGGGCCAACGTCCTGACTTTC	CASSQAPSGRSGANVLTF
-	-	TRBJ1-1	TRBV29-1	TGCAGCTCTAAGGTGAACACTGAAGCTTTCTTT	CSSKVNTEAFF
-	few	TRBJ2-3	TRBV5-1	TGCGCCAGCAGCTTGACAGCTCCTAGCACAGATACGCAGTATTTT	CASSLTAPSTDTQYF
-	many	TRBJ2-5	TRBV6-1	TGTGCCAGCCGGGGGGCAGCGTCGACGGAGACCCAGTACTTC	CASRGAASTETQYF
-	-	TRBJ2-6	TRBV2	TGTGCCAGCAGCCGGGGGTCCTCTGGGGCCAACGTCCTGACTTTC	CASSRGSSGANVLTF
TRBD2	many	TRBJ2-3	TRBV9	TGTGCCAGACGCGGGAGGAAAGATACGCAGTATTTT	CARRGRKDTQYF